The 12 T cell receptor beta chains in this list originate from one sample, sequenced in a study of T cells in localized non-small cell lung cancer. This table comes from immunoSEQ multiplex PCR, and its TCRdb copy is limited to in-frame clones, with some not included. This sample has about 17,000 clones, with 85% to 90% found just once. Here the sequenced sample was peripheral blood, taken before any cancer treatment. These receptors all stem from a male donor aged 60 or over with stage II squamous cell lung carcinoma.

The chain joins TRBV7-9 to TRBJ1-3, with D maybe TRBD1 (5 bases). There are 16 residues in the CDR3. Trimming cost V 5 bases and J 0 bases, with 14 bases left between them. The germline V gene has CDR1 SEHNR and CDR2 FQNEAQ (reference sequence). CDR3 DNA sequence: TGTGCCAGCAGCCCCCCCCAGGGAAACTCTGGAAACACCATATATTTT. Its protein product is CASSPPQGNSGNTIYF.

The chain combines TRBV6-6 with TRBJ1-5, with D perhaps matching TRBD1 (5 bases). Trimming stripped 6 bases from V and 4 bases from J, with 13 bases between. This CDR3 contains 14 residues. From germline, CDR1 is MNHNY and CDR2 SVGAGI (reference sequence). As DNA, the CDR3 is TGTGCCAGCAGCCCTCCAGGGATTAATCAGCCCCAGCATTTT. It specifies CASSPPGINQPQHF.

V usage is TRBV18 and J usage is TRBJ1-1; 7 positions agree with TRBD1. Germline-derived CDR1 and CDR2 are KGHSH and LQKENI. CDR3 length: 14 amino acids. J gave up 1 base and V 8 bases, and 7 bases lay outside the gene matches. The CDR3 sequence is CASTRQGPNTEAFF. The CDR3 region has the DNA TGTGCCAGCACTAGACAGGGCCCGAACACTGAAGCTTTCTTT.

The chain recombines TRBV25-1 with TRBJ2-1; TRBD2 agrees at 7 bases. V trimming: 7 bases; J trimming: 4 bases; junction bases outside the gene matches: 16. Germline loops: CDR1 MGHDK, CDR2 SYGVNS. The CDR3 extends over 17 amino acids. The CDR3 sequence: CASIRFQRTRVYNEQFF. CDR3 bases: TGTGCCAGCATAAGATTTCAACGGACTAGGGTGTACAATGAGCAGTTCTTC.

This clone was seen once. The V call is TRBV29-1, the J call TRBJ2-1; 9 nucleotides agree with TRBD1. Germline assignment: CDR1 SQVTM and CDR2 ANQGSEA. Trimming at V came to 7 bases and at J to 1 base, leaving 5 bases not matched to a gene. The CDR3 contains 14 residues. The CDR3 bases are TGCAGCGGGCGACAGGGGGATTCCTACAATGAGCAGTTCTTC. It encodes CSGRQGDSYNEQFF.

The rearrangement uses TRBV30 and TRBJ2-5; 8 bases match TRBD1. Unmatched junction bases numbered 8, after V lost 0 bases and J lost 5 bases. CDR1 GTSNPN and CDR2 SVGIG come from the germline V gene (reference sequence). The CDR3 spans 15 residues. The CDR3 DNA reads TGTGCCTGGAGTGTCCCCCCAGGGGGCCGGGAGACCCAGTACTTC. Translation gives CAWSVPPGGRETQYF.

This clone was observed a handful of times. This sequence joins TRBV30 and TRBJ1-1; perhaps TRBD1 as D (5 bases). This CDR3 region has 12 residues. Germline V lookup: CDR1 GTSNPN, CDR2 SVGIG (reference sequence). The V end lost 4 bases, the J end lost 5 bases, and 11 bases lay between the germline ends. CDR3 protein: CAWKWGGTEAFF. The CDR3 bases are TGTGCCTGGAAATGGGGGGGGACTGAAGCTTTCTTT.

The rearrangement joins TRBV5-1 to TRBJ2-5; TRBD2 agrees at 7 bases. CDR3 length: 15 amino acids. CDR1 SGHRS and CDR2 YFSETQ come from the germline V gene. Trimming at V came to 0 bases and at J to 5 bases, leaving 7 bases not matched to a gene. CDR3 sequence: CASSLVSGIVETQYF. The CDR3 bases are TGCGCCAGCAGCTTGGTCAGCGGGATAGTTGAGACCCAGTACTTC.

This CDR3 is CASSPREAQYF. CDR3 bases: TGTGCCAGCAGCCCCCGGGAGGCCCAGTACTTC. This chain links TRBV7-8 with TRBJ2-5; 7 bases line up with TRBD2. V dropped 5 bases and J dropped 9; count of bases not matched to a gene: 3. CDR3 length: 11 residues. Germline V gene data show CDR1 as SGHVS and CDR2 as FQNEAQ.

The chain couples TRBV11-2 to TRBJ2-1; 8 positions match TRBD2. V shed 5 bases, J shed 0 bases, and the junction held 6 bases outside the gene matches. Germline V CDR1 and CDR2: SGHAT, FQNNGV. The CDR3 contains 16 residues. The DNA of the CDR3 is TGTGCCAGCAGCCTTACCGGGACTAGCTCCTACAATGAGCAGTTCTTC. Protein: CASSLTGTSSYNEQFF. The full variable domain, its missing parts supplied by reference TRBV11-2 and TRBJ2-1, is EAGVAQSPRYKIIEKRQSVAFWCNPISGHATLYWYQQILGQGPKLLIQFQNNGVVDDSQLPKDRFSAERLKGVDSTLKIQPAKLEDSAVYLCASSLTGTSSYNEQFFGPGTRLTVL.

The CDR3 loop reads CAISDRNLGTDTQYF. CDR3 in DNA: TGTGCCATCAGTGACCGGAACTTGGGGACAGATACGCAGTATTTT. V is TRBV10-3 and J is TRBJ2-3, with D unclear. The V and J ends lost 3 bases and 3 bases respectively, with 13 bases between them. Germline loops: CDR1 ENHRY, CDR2 SYGVKD. The CDR3 length is 15 residues.

The chain is built from TRBV5-1 and TRBJ2-1; D remains unclear. Germline loops: CDR1 SGHRS, CDR2 YFSETQ. The CDR3 has 13 residues. V lost 6 bases and J lost 7, with 14 bases in between. The CDR3 is CASNQQSENEQFF. In nucleotides, the CDR3 is TGCGCCAGCAATCAGCAGTCTGAGAATGAGCAGTTCTTC.